Listed here are 10 T cell receptor beta chains from one sample, sequenced in a study of OX40 agonist ivuxolimab in advanced cancers. Generated by immunoSEQ multiplex PCR, the TCRdb table keeps only in-frame clones and is missing some. The data show about 78,000 clones, roughly 87% seen once. Material: CD4+ or CD8+ T cells sorted from blood, obtained in a trial of the OX40 agonist ivuxolimab. The origin of the receptors is an adult with an advanced solid tumor such as melanoma, head and neck, liver or kidney cancer.

The genes are TRBV7-2 and TRBJ2-7; 8 nucleotides line up with TRBD2. J lost 6 bases, V lost 7 bases, and 14 bases had no gene match. Germline V gene sequence: CDR1 SGHTA, CDR2 FQGNSA. The CDR3 has 15 residues. CDR3 sequence: CASIPSAGLAPEQYF. The CDR3 region has the DNA TGTGCCAGCATCCCCTCAGCCGGACTAGCTCCCGAGCAGTACTTC.

The V gene is TRBV7-8, the J gene TRBJ2-1, with D possibly matching TRBD2 (5 bases). Germline CDR1 is SGHVS and CDR2 is FQNEAQ. CDR3 length: 15 residues. V was clipped by 5 bases and J by 9 bases, with 20 bases between them. In nucleotides, the CDR3 is TGTGCCAGCAGCCCCATCCGGACTCCCGGCGGTGAGCAGTTCTTC. This gives the protein CASSPIRTPGGEQFF.

The chain combines TRBV29-1 with TRBJ2-2, with TRBD2 matching over 10 bases. CDR3 size: 15 residues. The V and J ends lost 3 bases and 4 bases, in that order; junction bases with no gene match: 5. Germline values: CDR1 SQVTM, CDR2 ANQGSEA. The CDR3 reads CSVDSGGRSTGELFF. The DNA of the CDR3 is TGCAGCGTTGATAGCGGGGGGCGCAGCACCGGGGAGCTGTTTTTT.

Notes on this clone: Other DNA sequences within the sample encode an identical CDR3. The chain recombines TRBV20-1 with TRBJ2-5; D not resolved. The germline gives CDR1 DFQATT, CDR2 SNEGSKA (reference sequence). Deletions cut 5 bases from V and 2 bases from J, with 3 bases between. This CDR3 is built from 10 residues. DNA of the CDR3: TGCAGTGCTCGACAAGAGACCCAGTACTTC. As protein: CSARQETQYF.

The chain couples TRBV4-1 to TRBJ1-2; 7 bases align to TRBD1. This CDR3 spans 13 amino acids. V lost 3 bases to trimming and J lost 2 bases; unmatched junction nucleotides: 0. Looked up from germline, CDR1 is MGHRA and CDR2 is YSYEKL. The CDR3 bases are TGCGCCAGCAGCCAGGGACAGAACTATGGCTACACCTTC. Protein sequence: CASSQGQNYGYTF.

The table lists this clone with a few counts. This rearrangement joins TRBV4-1 to TRBJ1-1; D is unclear. This CDR3 region has 14 residues. CDR1 is MGHRA and CDR2 is YSYEKL in the germline V gene. The V gene lost 1 base and the J gene lost 2 bases, with 8 bases spanning the gap. The DNA of the CDR3 is TGCGCCAGCAGCCAAGGTATAGAAAACACTGAAGCTTTCTTT. Translated: CASSQGIENTEAFF.

The chain employs TRBV4-2 and TRBJ2-7; D perhaps matches TRBD2 (5 bases). The germline CDR1 and CDR2 sequences are LGHNA and YNFKEQ. The CDR3 loop spans 14 amino acids. With 2 bases removed from V and 3 bases from J, the gap between germline ends came to 11 bases. The CDR3 DNA follows: TGTGCCAGCAGCCAACAGGACCGGGGCTACGAGCAGTACTTC. Translating it yields CASSQQDRGYEQYF.

This chain uses TRBV28 with TRBJ2-2; 9 bases align to TRBD1. The CDR3 has 15 amino acids. Germline V gene lookup returns CDR1 MDHEN and CDR2 SYDVKM. The V and J ends lost 6 bases and 6 bases, in that order; junction bases with no gene match: 8. CDR3 DNA: TGTGCCAGCAGGGGGGGACAGGGCGGCCCCGGGGAGCTGTTTTTT. Its protein product is CASRGGQGGPGELFF.

The chain links TRBV19 to TRBJ2-3; TRBD2 agrees at 8 bases. The CDR3 is made up of 15 amino acids. Germline CDR1 is LNHDA and CDR2 is SQIVND (reference sequence). The V and J ends lost 5 bases and 3 bases, in that order; junction bases with no gene match: 7. CDR3 nucleotide sequence: TGTGCCAGTAGTCCAAGCGGGAGTTTTACAGATACGCAGTATTTT. It is translated as CASSPSGSFTDTQYF.

V gene TRBV5-6 combines with J gene TRBJ2-7, with TRBD1 matching 12 bases. The V gene's germline CDR1 is SGHDT and CDR2 YYEEEE. Germline trimming cut 6 bases from V and 4 bases from J; bases unmatched to any gene: 5. The CDR3 sequence is 14 residues long. The CDR3 DNA follows: TGTGCCAGCACTGGGACAGGGGGCTTTTACGAGCAGTACTTC. It specifies CASTGTGGFYEQYF.